These 14 T cell receptor beta chains came from one sample sequenced in a study of T cells in Graves' hyperthyroidism and ophthalmopathy. What was amplified from RNA transcripts were TCR beta CDR3 regions. Primed by the HTBI set, a first-round RT-PCR was run on the TCR CDR3. Via MiXCR, TCRdb re-called the multiplex PCR reads, giving one row per CDR3 protein. This table has some 550,000 distinct CDR3 sequences, about 16% appearing once. The specimen was blood. Receptor source: a woman aged 35 to 49 with Graves' ophthalmopathy.

The chain is built from TRBV10-3 and TRBJ1-2, with D unclear. V lost 2 bases and J 4 bases, leaving 8 bases between the germline ends. This CDR3 contains 13 residues. Germline values: CDR1 ENHRY, CDR2 SYGVKD. The CDR3 spells CAISENGGYGYTF. DNA for the CDR3: TGTGCCATCAGTGAGAATGGAGGCTATGGCTACACCTTC.

The gene calls are TRBV11-2 and TRBJ1-1, with 7 bases lining up with TRBD1. CDR3 length: 16 residues. Germline V lookup: CDR1 SGHAT, CDR2 FQNNGV. Unmatched junction bases numbered 19, after V lost 4 bases and J lost 11 bases. The CDR3 nucleotides read TGTGCCAGCAGCTCAATTCCAGGGGGTTCGTTTGGGCTTGCTTTCTTT. This translates into CASSSIPGGSFGLAFF.

This clonotype turned up a few times. V and J are TRBV6-1 and TRBJ1-2; D is possibly TRBD1 (6 bases). CDR1 is MNHNS and CDR2 is SASEGT in the germline V gene. The CDR3 loop spans 14 amino acids. Trimming removed 6 bases from V and 3 bases from J, with 14 bases in between. In nucleotides, the CDR3 is TGTGCCAGCAGGCTTCTGGACAGCTACTATGGCTACACCTTC. It yields the protein CASRLLDSYYGYTF.

The gene calls are TRBV2 and TRBJ1-2, with unresolved D. Germline-derived CDR1 and CDR2 are SNHLY and FYNNEI. V was trimmed by 5 bases and J by 8 bases, leaving 15 bases between them. The CDR3 has 13 amino acids. The CDR3 region has the DNA TGTGCCAGCAGTCTGCTTCCGAGGAACGGCTACACCTTC. The encoded protein is CASSLLPRNGYTF.

This clonotype appeared a few times. The chain couples TRBV6-1 to TRBJ2-4, with 10 bases identical to TRBD1. The length of the CDR3 is 14 residues. The ends lost 6 bases at V and 6 bases at J; junction bases unmatched: 5. Germline values: CDR1 MNHNS, CDR2 SASEGT. Here the CDR3 reads CASRGQGRRNIQYF. DNA for the CDR3: TGTGCCAGCAGGGGACAGGGGCGGAGAAACATTCAGTACTTC.

The table lists this clonotype with many counts. The chain joins TRBV2 to TRBJ2-3; perhaps TRBD1 as D (5 bases). The CDR3 sequence is 15 residues long. Germline loops: CDR1 SNHLY, CDR2 FYNNEI. The V and J ends lost 1 base and 7 bases respectively, with 15 bases between them. CDR3 region: CASSEDGGAGNTQYF. The DNA for the CDR3 is TGTGCCAGCAGTGAAGATGGTGGGGCTGGTAATACGCAGTATTTT.

V gene TRBV5-8 combines with J gene TRBJ1-5; no clear D. The V and J ends lost 0 bases and 6 bases respectively, with 13 bases between them. The V gene's germline CDR1 is SGHTS and CDR2 YDEGEE. The CDR3 contains 15 residues. CDR3 sequence reads: CASSLGMVLGQPQHF. CDR3 nucleotide sequence: TGTGCCAGCAGCTTGGGGATGGTTTTAGGTCAGCCCCAGCATTTT. Variable domain in full (rest from reference TRBV5-8 and TRBJ1-5): EAGVTQSPTHLIKTRGQQATLRCSPISGHTSVYWYQQALGLGLQFLLWYDEGEERNRGNFPPRFSGRQFPNYSSELNVNALELEDSALYLCASSLGMVLGQPQHFGDGTRLSIL.

V gene TRBV10-1 combines with J gene TRBJ2-6; no clear D. Germline V lookup: CDR1 WNHNN, CDR2 SYGVQD (reference sequence). The CDR3 loop spans 16 amino acids. V dropped 0 bases and J dropped 4 bases, with 10 bases sitting between them. CDR3 region: CASSESIGPGANVLTF. DNA for the CDR3: TGCGCCAGCAGTGAGTCGATCGGGCCGGGGGCCAACGTCCTGACTTTC.

As for this clonotype: One junction end disagrees with the germline gene, perhaps due to a read error. The chain employs TRBV2 and TRBJ1-5; 7 nucleotides match TRBD1. CDR3 size: 15 residues. In germline, CDR1 is SNHLY, CDR2 FYNNEI. The CDR3 DNA reads TGTGCCAGCAATGAAGGCGGGACAGGCAATCAGCCCCAGCATTTT. It specifies CASNEGGTGNQPQHF.

This clonotype turned up a few times. The chain employs TRBV30 and TRBJ1-1; D gene unclear. Germline V lookup: CDR1 GTSNPN, CDR2 SVGIG (reference sequence). The CDR3 contains 12 residues. In DNA, the CDR3 is TGTATGGGTGGCCCCCGTAACACTGAAGCTTTCTTT. Translation: CMGGPRNTEAFF.

In this sample, this clonotype turned up many times. This chain connects TRBV3-1 to TRBJ2-1; 9 nucleotides agree with TRBD2. CDR3 length: 15 residues. The germline CDR1 and CDR2 sequences are LGHDT and YNNKEL (reference sequence). The V gene end was trimmed by 4 bases and the J gene end by 4 bases; junction bases not matched to a gene: 5. CDR3 amino acids: CASSPRLAEYNEQFF. The CDR3 DNA is TGTGCCAGCAGCCCAAGACTAGCGGAATACAATGAGCAGTTCTTC.

Remarks on this clonotype: Since a much larger clone is just one base distant, this may be a read error. The chain recombines TRBV5-5 with TRBJ2-2; 7 bases are a match to TRBD1. This CDR3 is built from 14 residues. Looked up from germline, CDR1 is SGHKS and CDR2 is YYEKEE (reference sequence). The DNA for the CDR3 is TGTGCCGGCAGCCAGACAGGGTCGGGCGGGGAGCTGTTTTTT. It translates to CAGSQTGSGGELFF. Full variable domain (rest looked up from reference TRBV5-5 and TRBJ2-2): DAGVTQSPTHLIKTRGQQVTLRCSPISGHKSVSWYQQVLGQGPQFIFQYYEKEERGRGNFPDRFSARQFPNYSSELNVNALLLGDSALYLCAGSQTGSGGELFFGEGSRLTVL.

V gene TRBV4-1 combines with J gene TRBJ2-7; D possibly corresponds to TRBD1 (5 bases). The germline gives CDR1 MGHRA, CDR2 YSYEKL. The CDR3 totals 13 residues. Trimming cost V 4 bases and J 6 bases, with 13 bases left between them. For the CDR3, the DNA is TGCGCCAGCAGCCGCTACGTAAGGGGCGAGCAGTACTTC. It encodes CASSRYVRGEQYF.

The rearrangement joins TRBV11-2 to TRBJ2-1; D uncertain. Germline V CDR1 and CDR2: SGHAT, FQNNGV. The CDR3 is 18 amino acids. Between the trimmed V and J ends, which lost 2 bases and 0 bases, there was a span of 17 bases. The CDR3: CASSLTWVGISSYNEQFF. CDR3 coding DNA: TGTGCCAGCAGCTTAACCTGGGTCGGTATTAGCTCCTACAATGAGCAGTTCTTC. The variable domain in full, completed from reference TRBV11-2 and TRBJ2-1, reads EAGVAQSPRYKIIEKRQSVAFWCNPISGHATLYWYQQILGQGPKLLIQFQNNGVVDDSQLPKDRFSAERLKGVDSTLKIQPAKLEDSAVYLCASSLTWVGISSYNEQFFGPGTRLTVL.